This TCR beta chain was sequenced during a study of blood T cell repertoires in COVID-19. Trimming removed 2 bases from V and 5 bases from J, with 13 bases in between. Looked up from germline, CDR1 is MDHEN and CDR2 is SYDVKM. The CDR3 spans 14 residues. Repertoires were generated with immunoSEQ multiplex PCR, while TCRdb's copy carries only in-frame clones and drops some. The sample lists a few hundred thousand clones; about 87% were seen once. Source material: PBMCs or T cells enriched from blood (not recorded which). The receptor was derived from a woman aged 45-59 years who had recovered from COVID-19. The chain links TRBV28 to TRBJ2-7; D might be TRBD2 (6 bases). CDR3 residues: CASSLRGGRHEQYF. In DNA, the CDR3 is TGTGCCAGCAGTTTACGGGGTGGGAGGCACGAGCAGTACTTC. The full variable domain, in which reference TRBV28 and TRBJ2-7 provide the parts outside the CDR3, is DVKVTQSSRYLVKRTGEKVFLECVQDMDHENMFWYRQDPGLGLRLIYFSYDVKMKEKGDIPEGYSVSREKKERFSLILESASTNQTSMYLCASSLRGGRHEQYFGPGTRLTVT.